Listed here are 30 T cell receptor beta chains from one sample, sequenced in a study of shared clonotypes between healthy human individuals. Sequencing was performed with immunoSEQ multiplex PCR; in TCRdb, only in-frame clones are kept and a portion is missing. This table holds some 690,000 clones, less than 95% found once. Sequences were obtained from memory CD8+ T cells from PBMCs. Subset in this sample: CD45RO+ cells pooled with CCR7-negative TemRA cells. Every receptor here comes from a young man in good health. Some clones in this sample may be carry-over from other donors' samples.

This chain uses TRBV19 with TRBJ2-2; maybe TRBD2 (6 bases). V was pared by 11 bases and J by 5 bases, with 18 bases between. CDR1 LNHDA and CDR2 SQIVND come from the germline V gene (reference sequence). CDR3 length equals 14 residues. In DNA form, the CDR3 reads TGTGCCGGCAAGACTAGACTGGAGACCGGGGAGCTGTTTTTT. This gives the protein CAGKTRLETGELFF.

This clone appeared a single time. The CDR3 DNA sequence: TGTGCCAGCAGCCTGCACATCGGGACTAGCGGGTCCTACGAGCAGTACTTC. Amino acid sequence: CASSLHIGTSGSYEQYF. The rearrangement links TRBV11-2 to TRBJ2-7; 12 nucleotides match TRBD2. Germline-derived CDR1 and CDR2 are SGHAT and FQNNGV. The CDR3 spans 17 residues. V shed 5 bases, J shed 1 base, and the junction held 9 bases outside the gene matches. The full variable domain, in which reference TRBV11-2 and TRBJ2-7 provide the parts outside the CDR3, is EAGVAQSPRYKIIEKRQSVAFWCNPISGHATLYWYQQILGQGPKLLIQFQNNGVVDDSQLPKDRFSAERLKGVDSTLKIQPAKLEDSAVYLCASSLHIGTSGSYEQYFGPGTRLTVT.

The chain uses TRBV11-2 and TRBJ1-3, with D unclear. This CDR3 is built from 15 residues. Germline CDR1 and CDR2: SGHAT and FQNNGV. Trimming removed 3 bases at V and 4 bases at J, with 13 bases between. The CDR3 here is CASSFYPVSGNTIYF. In nucleotides, the CDR3 is TGTGCCAGCAGCTTTTACCCTGTGTCCGGAAACACCATATATTTT.

The CDR3 DNA sequence: TGTGCCAGCAGCTTAGAGACGACAGCAATACAAGAGACCCAGTACTTC. This sequence encodes CASSLETTAIQETQYF. This chain connects TRBV7-9 to TRBJ2-5, with D possibly being TRBD1 (5 bases). Per germline, CDR1 SEHNR and CDR2 FQNEAQ (reference sequence). Trimming removed 1 base from V and 2 bases from J, with 14 bases in between. The CDR3 contains 16 residues.

The chain links TRBV12-5 to TRBJ2-1; the D gene is possibly TRBD2 (7 bases). This CDR3 contains 18 residues. Germline-derived CDR1 and CDR2 are LGHNT and FRNRAP. The V and J ends lost 6 bases and 0 bases respectively, with 21 bases between them. The CDR3 coding sequence is TGTGCTAGTGGCTCCGGGGCGGGGGCGCCCCACTCCTACAATGAGCAGTTCTTC. It specifies CASGSGAGAPHSYNEQFF.

The V call is TRBV16, the J call TRBJ1-5, with unresolved D. In germline, CDR1 is KGHSY, CDR2 FQNENV. Trimming shortened V by 3 bases and J by 2 bases, and 11 bases separated the two germline ends. The CDR3 loop spans 15 amino acids. The CDR3 coding sequence is TGTGCCAGCAGCCAGTCGTTCGTGGGCAATCAGCCCCAGCATTTT. Its translation: CASSQSFVGNQPQHF.

This chain joins TRBV7-9 and TRBJ2-2; 12 bases are shared with TRBD2. The length of the CDR3 is 16 residues. The V gene's germline CDR1 is SEHNR and CDR2 FQNEAQ (reference sequence). The ends lost 3 bases at V and 3 bases at J; junction bases unmatched: 2. CDR3 in DNA: TGTGCCAGCAGCTTGGGACTAGCGGGTGACACCGGGGAGCTGTTTTTT. Translating it yields CASSLGLAGDTGELFF.

This chain uses TRBV6-5 with TRBJ2-5, with D maybe TRBD2 (6 bases). Germline V CDR1 and CDR2: MNHEY, SVGAGI. This CDR3 is 12 amino acids long. Between the trimmed V and J ends, which lost 6 bases and 5 bases, there was a span of 10 bases. The CDR3 sequence: CASRPGGETQYF. CDR3 DNA sequence: TGTGCCAGCAGACCAGGAGGGGAGACCCAGTACTTC.

This sequence joins TRBV29-1 and TRBJ2-7, with TRBD2 matching 8 bases. This CDR3 is 13 amino acids long. V trimming: 7 bases; J trimming: 1 base; junction bases outside the gene matches: 6. Germline values: CDR1 SQVTM, CDR2 ANQGSEA. The DNA of the CDR3 is TGCAGCGCCACGGGGGGGGCGTCCTACGAGCAGTACTTC. It encodes CSATGGASYEQYF.

The rearrangement links TRBV5-1 to TRBJ2-1; 10 bases agree with TRBD2. V lost 5 bases, J lost 3 bases, and 5 bases stayed unmatched. The germline V gene encodes CDR1 SGHRS and CDR2 YFSETQ. The CDR3 extends over 15 amino acids. The CDR3: CASRPSGRVYNEQFF. In DNA form, the CDR3 reads TGCGCCAGCAGACCGAGCGGGAGGGTCTACAATGAGCAGTTCTTC.

The gene calls are TRBV28 and TRBJ2-2; D gene ambiguous. Per the germline V gene, CDR1 is MDHEN and CDR2 is SYDVKM. This CDR3 contains 16 residues. V gave up 6 bases and J gave up 0 bases, with 14 bases separating them. The CDR3 region is CASSPLEFANTGELFF. CDR3 DNA: TGTGCCAGCAGCCCCCTGGAGTTCGCGAACACCGGGGAGCTGTTTTTT.

The V gene is TRBV4-1, the J gene TRBJ2-7; 7 bases map to TRBD2. The CDR3 length is 14 residues. V dropped 1 base and J dropped 3; count of bases not matched to a gene: 3. Germline CDR1 is MGHRA and CDR2 is YSYEKL. Here the CDR3 reads CASSQVTGGYEQYF. CDR3 bases: TGCGCCAGCAGCCAAGTCACGGGAGGCTACGAGCAGTACTTC.

V gene TRBV7-3 combines with J gene TRBJ1-1; no clear D. Germline V gene sequence: CDR1 SGHTA, CDR2 FQGTGA. Trimming removed 1 base from V and 2 bases from J, with 11 bases in between. This CDR3 contains 15 residues. CDR3: CASSLSAAGNTEAFF. CDR3 nucleotides: TGTGCCAGCAGCTTAAGTGCGGCGGGCAACACTGAAGCTTTCTTT.

The rearrangement uses TRBV6-1 and TRBJ1-2; D is uncertain. V was cut by 0 bases and J by 4 bases, with 9 bases left in between. CDR1 is MNHNS, CDR2 SASEGT, per germline. The CDR3 length is 14 residues. CDR3 in amino acids: CASSEAVASYGYTF. For the CDR3, the DNA is TGTGCCAGCAGTGAAGCGGTTGCTTCCTATGGCTACACCTTC.

The chain carries TRBV9 and TRBJ2-7; 8 nucleotides line up with TRBD2. V shed 0 bases, J shed 2 bases, and the junction held 4 bases outside the gene matches. The germline gives CDR1 SGDLS, CDR2 YYNGEE. This CDR3 spans 15 amino acids. The CDR3 loop is CASSVGGGGPYEQYF. CDR3 coding DNA: TGTGCCAGCAGCGTAGGCGGCGGGGGGCCCTACGAGCAGTACTTC.

In its sample, this clone was seen many times. The CDR3 bases are TGTGCCAGCAGCTTAGGTGGCCTCGGTTTCACCTTC. Translating it yields CASSLGGLGFTF. The chain combines TRBV7-9 with TRBJ1-2; D is undetermined. The CDR3 consists of 12 residues. Trimming stripped 1 base from V and 13 bases from J, with 13 bases between. Germline CDR1 reads SEHNR; CDR2 reads FQNEAQ (reference sequence).

The CDR3 region has the DNA TGTGCCAGCAGTTTCACAGGCCTCACCTACGAGCAGTACTTC. Translation gives CASSFTGLTYEQYF. The rearrangement joins TRBV28 to TRBJ2-7; TRBD1 might be the D (5 bases). The CDR3 spans 14 residues. Germline V CDR1 and CDR2: MDHEN, SYDVKM. V was pared by 3 bases and J by 2 bases, with 11 bases between.

V and J are TRBV7-6 and TRBJ2-2, with a possible D match to TRBD2 (6 bases). V was clipped by 5 bases and J by 4 bases, with 17 bases between them. The CDR3 totals 16 residues. The germline gives CDR1 SGHVS, CDR2 FNYEAQ. The DNA of the CDR3 is TGTGCCAGCAGCCCCAGACTAAAGGAGGGCACCGGGGAGCTGTTTTTT. Encoded protein: CASSPRLKEGTGELFF.

Details on this clone: This clone may be a read error of a much larger clone one base away. The chain combines TRBV11-2 with TRBJ1-1; tentatively, D is TRBD1 (5 bases). The CDR3 loop spans 12 amino acids. V was clipped by 3 bases and J by 4 bases, with 6 bases between them. From germline, CDR1 is SGHAT and CDR2 FQNNGV. CDR3 in amino acids: CASSLRGTEAFF. The CDR3 DNA reads as TGTGCCAGCAGCTTGAGGGGCACTGAAGCTTTCTTT.

The chain recombines TRBV7-3 with TRBJ1-1, with 8 bases lining up with TRBD1. The CDR3 spans 17 residues. The germline V gene has CDR1 SGHTA and CDR2 FQGTGA. Trimming at V came to 2 bases and at J to 3 bases, leaving 11 bases not matched to a gene. This CDR3 reads CASSLEGDRRDDTEAFF. In DNA, the CDR3 is TGTGCCAGCAGCTTAGAGGGGGACAGGAGGGACGACACTGAAGCTTTCTTT. Looking up the rest from reference TRBV7-3 and TRBJ1-1 gives the full variable domain: GAGVSQTPSNKVTEKGKYVELRCDPISGHTALYWYRQSLGQGPEFLIYFQGTGAADDSGLPNDRFFAVRPEGSVSTLKIQRTERGDSAVYLCASSLEGDRRDDTEAFFGQGTRLTVV.

The rearrangement links TRBV5-6 to TRBJ1-2; possible D gene TRBD1, 5 bases. The V end lost 2 bases, the J end lost 6 bases, and 17 bases lay between the germline ends. The CDR3 consists of 15 residues. Germline loops: CDR1 SGHDT, CDR2 YYEEEE. For the CDR3, the DNA is TGTGCCAGCAGCTTCCCGGGACCTGCGGAGGATGGCTACACCTTC. Amino acid sequence: CASSFPGPAEDGYTF.

This rearrangement joins TRBV7-6 to TRBJ1-2; D is unresolved. CDR1 is SGHVS and CDR2 is FNYEAQ in the germline V gene. This CDR3 is built from 13 residues. V was trimmed by 5 bases and J by 4 bases, leaving 11 bases between them. The CDR3, as DNA: TGTGCCAGCAGCCCGAGAGGGTTCTATGGCTACACCTTC. Amino acids: CASSPRGFYGYTF.

The chain employs TRBV6-6 and TRBJ2-1; TRBD2 aligns across 11 bases. J lost 7 bases, V lost 5 bases, and 10 bases had no gene match. Looked up from germline, CDR1 is MNHNY and CDR2 is SVGAGI (reference sequence). The CDR3 runs to 16 residues. CDR3 protein: CASSTLAGGVWNEQFF. The CDR3 DNA sequence: TGTGCCAGCAGTACCCTAGCGGGAGGTGTTTGGAATGAGCAGTTCTTC.

CDR3 bases: TGCAGCGTTGAAGATGGGCGGCGGGCCCGAAACATTCAGTACTTC. Translating gives CSVEDGRRARNIQYF. The gene calls are TRBV29-1 and TRBJ2-4, with D tentatively TRBD2 (5 bases). The CDR3 has 15 amino acids. Germline-derived CDR1 and CDR2 are SQVTM and ANQGSEA. Deletions cut 0 bases from V and 6 bases from J, with 15 bases between.

J is TRBJ2-2 and V is TRBV4-2, with unresolved D. This CDR3 is 13 amino acids long. V was cut by 2 bases and J by 6 bases, with 7 bases left in between. Germline loops: CDR1 LGHNA, CDR2 YNFKEQ. CDR3: CASSQSPAGELFF. The CDR3, as DNA: TGTGCCAGCAGCCAATCCCCCGCCGGGGAGCTGTTTTTT.

V usage is TRBV4-3 and J usage is TRBJ2-7, with 7 nucleotides matching TRBD1. The V segment lost 3 bases and the J segment 1 base; nucleotides outside the gene matches: 3. Germline V gene data show CDR1 as LGHNA and CDR2 as YSLEER. The CDR3 has 14 amino acids. The CDR3 sequence is CASSHDRVSYEQYF. In DNA form, the CDR3 reads TGCGCCAGCAGCCACGACAGGGTTTCCTACGAGCAGTACTTC.

The rearrangement links TRBV27 to TRBJ1-2; possible D gene TRBD1, 5 bases. Germline V gene lookup returns CDR1 MNHEY and CDR2 SMNVEV (reference sequence). The CDR3 is 16 amino acids. V lost 7 bases and J 4 bases, leaving 22 bases between the germline ends. DNA of the CDR3: TGTGCCAGCAACCCTCGGGGGGATAGGGCCTTCTATGGCTACACCTTC. Amino acids: CASNPRGDRAFYGYTF.

The chain couples TRBV11-2 to TRBJ1-2, with 12 bases matching TRBD1. The germline V gene has CDR1 SGHAT and CDR2 FQNNGV. The trim removed 3 bases at V and 8 bases at J, leaving 4 bases unmatched. The CDR3 consists of 14 residues. CDR3 sequence reads: CASSLGQGAGGYTF. CDR3 coding DNA: TGTGCCAGCAGCTTGGGACAGGGGGCGGGAGGCTACACCTTC.

A remark on this clone: The same CDR3 arises from other DNA sequences in this sample as well. This chain joins TRBV29-1 and TRBJ2-6; no clear D gene. There are 14 residues in the CDR3. From germline, CDR1 is SQVTM and CDR2 ANQGSEA. Trimming stripped 0 bases from V and 2 bases from J, with 5 bases between. CDR3 sequence reads: CSVEEGTGANVLTF. CDR3 coding DNA: TGCAGCGTTGAAGAGGGGACTGGGGCCAACGTCCTGACTTTC.

The chain is built from TRBV6-5 and TRBJ1-1, with 12 bases that match TRBD1. Germline CDR1 is MNHEY and CDR2 is SVGAGI. J gave up 5 bases and V 4 bases, and 2 bases lay outside the gene matches. The CDR3 contains 14 residues. The CDR3 reads CASSWGQGATEAFF. Here the CDR3 DNA reads TGTGCCAGCAGTTGGGGACAGGGGGCTACTGAAGCTTTCTTT.